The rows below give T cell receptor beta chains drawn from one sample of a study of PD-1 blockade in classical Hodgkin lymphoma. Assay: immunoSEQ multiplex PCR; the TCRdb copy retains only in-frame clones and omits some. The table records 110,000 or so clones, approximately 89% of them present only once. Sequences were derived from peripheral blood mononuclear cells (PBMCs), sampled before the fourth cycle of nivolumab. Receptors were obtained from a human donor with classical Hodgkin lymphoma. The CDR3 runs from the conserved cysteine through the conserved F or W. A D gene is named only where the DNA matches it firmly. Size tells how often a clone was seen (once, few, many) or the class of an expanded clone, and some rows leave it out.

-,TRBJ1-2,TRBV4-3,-,CASSQGSGDTGYTF,TGCGCCAGCAGCCAAGGTTCAGGGGATACGGGCTACACCTTC
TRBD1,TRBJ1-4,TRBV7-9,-,CASSFQGGNEKLFF,TGTGCCAGCAGCTTCCAGGGGGGAAATGAAAAACTGTTTTTT
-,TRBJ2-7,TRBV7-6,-,CASSPTVEHYEQYF,TGTGCCAGCAGCCCGACAGTGGAACACTACGAGCAGTACTTC
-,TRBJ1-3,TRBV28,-,CASRDNGNTIYF,TGTGCCAGCAGAGACAATGGAAACACCATATATTTT
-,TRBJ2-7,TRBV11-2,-,CASSSKGDEQYF,TGTGCCAGCAGCTCTAAGGGAGACGAGCAGTACTTC
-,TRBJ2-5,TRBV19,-,CASNPTTTSGTQYF,TGTGCCAGTAACCCCACTACGACGAGCGGGACCCAGTACTTC
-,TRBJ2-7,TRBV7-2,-,CASSLVGAREQYF,TGTGCCAGCAGCTTAGTGGGCGCCCGGGAGCAGTACTTC
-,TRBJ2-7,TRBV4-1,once,CASSQDSGQGRYEQYF,TGCGCCAGCAGCCAGGATAGCGGGCAGGGGAGATACGAGCAGTACTTC
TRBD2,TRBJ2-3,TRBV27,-,CASKRYGGLAGEIDTQYF,TGTGCCAGCAAAAGATATGGGGGACTAGCGGGAGAAATAGATACGCAGTATTTT
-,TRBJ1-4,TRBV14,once,CASSQDMASTNEKLFF,TGTGCCAGCAGCCAAGATATGGCGTCAACTAATGAAAAACTGTTTTTT
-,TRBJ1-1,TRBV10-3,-,CAISTGGGRTEAFF,TGTGCCATCAGTACCGGGGGGGGGCGGACTGAAGCTTTCTTT
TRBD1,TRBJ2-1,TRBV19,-,CASSLRTGDEQFF,TGTGCCAGTAGTCTCCGGACAGGGGATGAGCAGTTCTTC
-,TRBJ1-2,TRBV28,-,CASSSPRGTGRSYGYTF,TGTGCCAGCAGTTCCCCTAGGGGAACCGGGCGAAGCTATGGCTACACCTTC